What follows are 5 T cell receptor beta chains derived from one specimen sequenced in a study of human T cells and chemical hapten exposure. TCRdb called the 5' RACE reads again in MiXCR, with one record for every CDR3 protein. This table holds approximately 140,000 distinct CDR3 sequences, around 4% found once. Unseparated into fractions, whole blood served as the source from which total RNA was extracted. The receptors were sampled from a female donor in good health.

This clonotype was counted ten times or more. V usage is TRBV28 and J usage is TRBJ2-3, with TRBD2 matching 8 bases. Per the germline V gene, CDR1 is MDHEN and CDR2 is SYDVKM. With V trimmed by 5 bases and J by 0 bases, 13 bases remained unmatched. This CDR3 spans 18 amino acids. CDR3 bases: TGTGCCAGCAGTGACCGCGGTAGCGGGGCGTCTAGCACAGATACGCAGTATTTT. Its protein product is CASSDRGSGASSTDTQYF.

V gene TRBV5-5 combines with J gene TRBJ2-7, with D possibly called TRBD1 or TRBD2 (5 bases each). The CDR3 has 13 amino acids. The germline V gene encodes CDR1 SGHKS and CDR2 YYEKEE (reference sequence). V gave up 3 bases and J gave up 1 base, with 8 bases separating them. The CDR3 coding sequence is TGTGCCAGCAGCTGGGACGGTTCCTACGAGCAGTACTTC. Protein product: CASSWDGSYEQYF.

In this sample, this clonotype turned up many times. The chain carries TRBV11-1 and TRBJ2-2; 7 positions match TRBD1. Germline V gives CDR1 SGHAT, CDR2 FQDESV (reference sequence). The CDR3 is made up of 16 amino acids. V trimming: 4 bases; J trimming: 1 base; junction bases outside the gene matches: 6. In DNA form, the CDR3 reads TGTGCCAGCAGCTGGGGTAGACAGGGGAACACCGGGGAGCTGTTTTTT. Translation gives CASSWGRQGNTGELFF.

In its sample, this clonotype was seen many times. The rearrangement links TRBV2 to TRBJ1-1; maybe TRBD1 (6 bases). CDR3 length: 13 residues. Germline loops: CDR1 SNHLY, CDR2 FYNNEI. V was trimmed by 9 bases and J by 1 base, leaving 12 bases between them. DNA for the CDR3: TGTGCCAGTACCGCGGACAGGAACACTGAAGCTTTCTTT. Protein: CASTADRNTEAFF.

Many counts were recorded for this clonotype. This sequence joins TRBV7-2 and TRBJ1-1; D is unresolved. V was pared by 4 bases and J by 2 bases, with 5 bases between. Germline CDR1 reads SGHTA; CDR2 reads FQGNSA. The CDR3 is 12 residues long. CDR3 nucleotides: TGTGCCAGCAGCTCTTATAACACTGAAGCTTTCTTT. Protein product: CASSSYNTEAFF.